The clone carrying this TCR beta chain was counted once. Its cognate antigen is unknown. The data belong to a study of regulatory dendritic cells for organ transplantation. Findings and limits, study-wide: Memory T cells were less diverse than naive, with memory CD8+ most oligoclonal.

The method was immunoSEQ multiplex PCR; TCRdb's version includes in-frame clones alone and lacks a portion of them. Of 30,000 to 35,000 clones in the sample, about 88% were seen once. FACS sorted CD4+ or CD8+ T cells into CD45RA+ naive and CD45RO+ memory. The source material was naive CD4+ T cells from blood. This sample's subset: CD45RA+ naive T cells. The sequence derives from a human donor in good health.

In DNA, the CDR3 is TGTGCCAGCAGCCCAGAGATGGGATGGTCTGGGGCCAACGTCCTGACTTTC. Amino acid sequence: CASSPEMGWSGANVLTF. The gene calls are TRBV9 and TRBJ2-6; D is ambiguous. Germline CDR1 reads SGDLS; CDR2 reads YYNGEE. The CDR3 spans 17 residues. The germline V and J ends were trimmed by 4 bases and 1 base, with 15 bases remaining between them.